The subject of this entry is one TCR beta chain. The antigen is not known. The sample originates from a study of T cell responses to AZD1222 COVID-19 vaccine. Study context: Pooling was applied to second doses at about 4 or about 12 weeks. Study conclusions and caveats: As reported, nearly half of all spike-specific TCRs target variant regions that are unmutated. Spike-spanning, vaccine-associated CD4 TCRs were dominant at 160-218 and 743-854.

CDR3 length: 17 residues. Only in-frame clones appear in the TCRdb table, and some are missing; sequencing was by immunoSEQ multiplex PCR. This table holds 100,000 to 120,000 clones, about 85% found once. The receptor's source is an adult in good health. The sequences come from peripheral blood, collected on day 0 of AZD1222 vaccination. The V gene is TRBV1, the J gene TRBJ1-5; TRBD1 is taken as the D call from the table, unchecked against the DNA. TRBV1 is a pseudogene locus. The CDR3 DNA is TGCACCAGCAGCCAAGATGGGGGACAGGGGGTTCGGCAGCCCCAGCATTTT. Translation gives CTSSQDGGQGVRQPQHF.